Listed below are T cell receptor beta chains from one sample, sequenced in a study of T cells in Graves' hyperthyroidism and ophthalmopathy. One entry per CDR3 protein results from TCRdb running MiXCR on the multiplex PCR reads. This sample has about 360,000 distinct CDR3 sequences, with about 12% found just once. The specimen was blood. These receptors all stem from a woman under 30 with Graves' hyperthyroidism. Both conserved end residues are part of each CDR3. Each record gives: V gene, clone size, D gene, J gene, CDR3 DNA, CDR3 protein. D genes are given only for firm matches. Only some rows state a clone size, as once, few, many or a class for expanded clones.

>TRBV19|.|TRBD1|TRBJ1-1
TGTGCCAGTAGTAGGAGACAGGGTGTCACTGAAGCTTTCTTT
CASSRRQGVTEAFF
>TRBV12-5|many|TRBD2|TRBJ2-1
TGTGCTAGTGGTCCCGAAGGGACTACCGAGCAGTTCTTC
CASGPEGTTEQFF
>TRBV28|.|.|TRBJ2-7
TGTGCCAGCAGCCAAGAATACGGACTGTACGAGCAGTACTTC
CASSQEYGLYEQYF
>TRBV11-1|many|.|TRBJ2-1
TGTGCCAGCAGCATCGGGAGAAGCTCCTACAATGAGCAGTTCTTC
CASSIGRSSYNEQFF
>TRBV2|many|.|TRBJ2-3
TGTGCCAGCAAGAGTAGCACAGATACGCAGTATTTT
CASKSSTDTQYF
>TRBV3-1|many|.|TRBJ2-6
TGTGCCAGCAGCCAAGACTACTCTGGGGCCAACGTCCTGACTTTC
CASSQDYSGANVLTF
>TRBV6-2/TRBV6-3|many|.|TRBJ1-1
TGTGCCAGCAGTTACTACTCTAGGCTCATGAACACTGAAGCTTTCTTT
CASSYYSRLMNTEAFF
>TRBV5-1|many|TRBD1|TRBJ1-1
TGCGCCAGCAGTTCCCCGGACAGGGACCTCATGAACACTGAAGCTTTCTTT
CASSSPDRDLMNTEAFF
>TRBV5-1|few|.|TRBJ1-4
TGCGCCAGCCGCCCAAGGTCCAGGGGTGATGAAAAACTGTTTTTT
CASRPRSRGDEKLFF
>TRBV2|many|TRBD1|TRBJ2-5
TGTGCCAGCAGGGAATCGACAGGGGGCGCTGAGACCCAGTACTTC
CASRESTGGAETQYF
>TRBV12-3/TRBV12-4|many|TRBD2|TRBJ2-7
TGTGCCAGCAGTACTACAAAAGCGGGGGGGACCTACGAGCAGTACTTC
CASSTTKAGGTYEQYF
>TRBV28|many|TRBD2|TRBJ2-1
TGTGCCAGCAGTTTATTTAGTTTTGCGGGAGGGCGTTACAATGAGCAGTTCTTC
CASSLFSFAGGRYNEQFF
>TRBV9|.|TRBD2|TRBJ2-2
TGTGCCAGCAGCGGGGGAGGTGGCGGGGGGGACACCGGGGAGCTGTTTTTT
CASSGGGGGGDTGELFF
>TRBV12-3/TRBV12-4|few|.|TRBJ2-7
TGTGTCAGCAGTTTGGGCCGGTCAGACACCTACGAGCAGTACTTC
CVSSLGRSDTYEQYF
>TRBV3-1|many|.|TRBJ2-3
TGTGCCAGCAGCCAAGGGGAAGATACGCAGTATTTT
CASSQGEDTQYF
>TRBV3-1|few|TRBD1|TRBJ1-2
TGTGCCAGCAGCCAAGATTGGGGACAGGGAGGCTACACCTTC
CASSQDWGQGGYTF
>TRBV7-9|few|.|TRBJ1-1
TGTGCCAGCTTCGGGGGGTCCGGAGCTGAAGCTTTCTTT
CASFGGSGAEAFF
>TRBV19|.|.|TRBJ2-7
TGTGCCAGTAGTATGGGGGCCGGGGGACGGGACGAGCAGTACTTC
CASSMGAGGRDEQYF
>TRBV7-2|.|.|TRBJ1-4
TGTGCCAGCAGCTTAGGCGGGAGGGGGGGGAGGGAAAAACTGTTTTTT
CASSLGGRGGREKLFF
>TRBV5-5|many|TRBD2|TRBJ2-7
TGTGCCAGCAGCTTGTGGGGGGGAACCTACGAGCAGTACTTC
CASSLWGGTYEQYF
>TRBV3-1|.|.|TRBJ2-3
TGTGCCAGCGGGGGGTCCCTCACAGATACGCAGTATTTT
CASGGSLTDTQYF
>TRBV5-6|few|.|TRBJ1-1
TGTGCCAGCACCGTTGGCCCGAACACTGAAGCTTTCTTT
CASTVGPNTEAFF
>TRBV5-1|few|TRBD2|TRBJ2-1
TGCGCCAGCAGCACGGACGTGACCGGGACTAGCGGGATCGATGAGCAGTTCTTC
CASSTDVTGTSGIDEQFF
>TRBV2|.|.|TRBJ1-2
TGTGCCAGCAGTGACTCCCGCGAAGGGGATGGCTACACCTTC
CASSDSREGDGYTF
>TRBV6-1|many|TRBD2|TRBJ2-3
TGTGCCAGCAAGAGGGGGACTAGCGGGAGGAAAGATACGCAGTATTTT
CASKRGTSGRKDTQYF
>TRBV7-8|many|.|TRBJ1-2
TGTGCCAGCAGCACAGATATAGGGACGGACTATGGCTACACCTTC
CASSTDIGTDYGYTF
>TRBV9|many|TRBD2|TRBJ2-5
TGTGCCAGCAGCGCGGAAGGACTAGCGGGCGGGGAGACCCAGTACTTC
CASSAEGLAGGETQYF
>TRBV6-2/TRBV6-3|few|TRBD1|TRBJ2-7
TGTGCCACAGAAGGGGACAGCCCCTACGAGCAGTACTTC
CATEGDSPYEQYF
>TRBV12-3/TRBV12-4|.|.|TRBJ1-2
TGTGCCAGCAGTTTCAGACCCTATGGCTACACCTTC
CASSFRPYGYTF
>TRBV7-3|many|.|TRBJ1-2
TGTGCCAGCAGCTTAGGCGGGCCATGGACGGACTATGGCTACACCTTC
CASSLGGPWTDYGYTF
>TRBV14|few|.|TRBJ2-3
TGTGCCCTATGTCAAAGCACAGATACGCAGTATTTT
CALCQSTDTQYF
>TRBV7-9|.|.|TRBJ2-5
TGTGCCAGCAGCCCCCTCGGTATGGAGACCCAGTACTTC
CASSPLGMETQYF
>TRBV18|many|.|TRBJ2-5
TGTGCCAGCTCACCGGAAAACACTAGCCCCCAAGAGACCCAGTACTTC
CASSPENTSPQETQYF
>TRBV20-1|.|.|TRBJ1-3
TGCAGTGCTGCGGACGGGAGCTCTGGAAACACCATATATTTT
CSAADGSSGNTIYF
>TRBV7-8|few|.|TRBJ1-4
TGTGCCAGCAGCGTTGTTGGGGGAGGCCTTACTGAAAAACTGTTTTTT
CASSVVGGGLTEKLFF
>TRBV2|many|TRBD2|TRBJ2-4
TGTGCCAGCAGTGAACGCCTAGCGGGAGGTGTTGGAGCCAAAAACATTCAGTACTTC
CASSERLAGGVGAKNIQYF
>TRBV7-3|once|TRBD1|TRBJ1-6
TGTGCCAGCAGCTCATCAGGGGGAGGGAATTCACCCCTCCACTTT
CASSSSGGGNSPLHF
>TRBV28|many|.|TRBJ2-1
TGTGCCACGCTCGGGATCTGGACAGCAGACAATGAGCAGTTCTTC
CATLGIWTADNEQFF
>TRBV25-1|few|.|TRBJ1-5
TGTGCCAGCTCAGAAGAAGGGGGCAATCAGCCCCAGCATTTT
CASSEEGGNQPQHF
>TRBV20-1|.|TRBD1|TRBJ1-5
TGCAGTGCCACGGACAGGGGCTTTGGGCCCCAGCATTTT
CSATDRGFGPQHF
>TRBV27|many|TRBD2|TRBJ2-3
TGTGCCAGCGGACTAGCGGGGGATGTAACAGATACGCAGTATTTT
CASGLAGDVTDTQYF
>TRBV7-9|few|.|TRBJ2-2
TGTGCCAGCAGCTTTCCCGGGAGCGAGGGGGTGCTGTTTTTT
CASSFPGSEGVLFF
>TRBV12-3/TRBV12-4|many|.|TRBJ2-3
TGTGCCAGCAGTCTAGACACAGATACGCAGTATTTT
CASSLDTDTQYF
>TRBV12-3/TRBV12-4|many|.|TRBJ2-4
TGTGCCAGCAGTTTGGTGGGAGCCAAAAACATTCAGTACTTC
CASSLVGAKNIQYF
>TRBV19|.|TRBD2|TRBJ2-5
TGTGCCACCGGGACTAGCGGGACGGAGACCCAGTACTTC
CATGTSGTETQYF
>TRBV7-9|few|.|TRBJ2-3
TGTGCCAGCAGCGGACTCCTAGGGCCAGATACGCAGTATTTT
CASSGLLGPDTQYF
>TRBV15|few|.|TRBJ2-5
TGTGCCACCAGCAGAGCCTGCTATTTGGGGAGCGGTTGTGAGACCCAGTACTTC
CATSRACYLGSGCETQYF